The 22 T cell receptor beta chains below all came from one sample that was sequenced in a study of response to subunit inactivated influenza vaccine. TCRdb independently ran MiXCR on the RT-PCR reads; one entry per CDR3 protein. The sample lists about 180,000 distinct CDR3 sequences, about 9% occurring once. Sample: non-naive T cells sorted from PBMCs, taken on the day of vaccination. These receptors were collected from a man between 50 and 59 years old who received an inactivated influenza vaccine.

The chain couples TRBV5-1 to TRBJ1-2; 7 nucleotides line up with TRBD1. The CDR3 sequence is 16 residues long. The V gene end was trimmed by 1 base and the J gene end by 0 bases; junction bases not matched to a gene: 6. The germline CDR1 and CDR2 sequences are SGHRS and YFSETQ. CDR3 in amino acids: CASSLTGDSANYGYTF. The CDR3 region has the DNA TGCGCCAGCAGCTTGACAGGGGATTCGGCTAACTATGGCTACACCTTC. Full variable domain (missing parts from reference TRBV5-1 and TRBJ1-2): KAGVTQTPRYLIKTRGQQVTLSCSPISGHRSVSWYQQTPGQGLQFLFEYFSETQRNKGNFPGRFSGRQFSNSRSEMNVSTLELGDSALYLCASSLTGDSANYGYTFGSGTRLTVV.

The chain combines TRBV7-2 with TRBJ1-4; the D gene is possibly TRBD1 (5 bases). This CDR3 has 15 amino acids. Germline-derived CDR1 and CDR2 are SGHTA and FQGNSA. Trimming took 1 base from V and 8 from J, leaving 14 bases between them. CDR3 coding DNA: TGTGCCAGCAGCTTAGTTTCGGGGGTGGACGAAAAACTGTTTTTT. Protein: CASSLVSGVDEKLFF.

This clonotype was recorded a few times. V is TRBV2 and J is TRBJ1-6; D is undetermined. The CDR3 sequence is 15 residues long. Germline lookup yields CDR1 SNHLY and CDR2 FYNNEI. The V end lost 4 bases, the J end lost 0 bases, and 7 bases lay between the germline ends. CDR3 nucleotides: TGTGCCAGCAGTGTAGGGAGCTCCTATAATTCACCCCTCCACTTT. It translates to CASSVGSSYNSPLHF.

The J gene is TRBJ2-5, the V gene TRBV28; TRBD2 is a possible D gene (5 bases). The ends were cut back, 4 bases at V and 1 base at J, with 7 bases in the middle. The germline V gene has CDR1 MDHEN and CDR2 SYDVKM. CDR3 length: 13 amino acids. The CDR3 region is CASSSDFQETQYF. In DNA, the CDR3 is TGTGCCAGCAGTTCGGACTTCCAAGAGACCCAGTACTTC. The full variable domain, rest sourced from reference TRBV28 and TRBJ2-5, is DVKVTQSSRYLVKRTGEKVFLECVQDMDHENMFWYRQDPGLGLRLIYFSYDVKMKEKGDIPEGYSVSREKKERFSLILESASTNQTSMYLCASSSDFQETQYFGPGTRLLVL.

This clonotype occurred a few times. The genes are TRBV28 and TRBJ2-7; TRBD1 might be the D (6 bases). CDR3 length: 15 residues. CDR1 is MDHEN and CDR2 is SYDVKM in the germline V gene. With 0 bases removed from V and 0 bases from J, the gap between germline ends came to 9 bases. The CDR3 DNA follows: TGTGCCAGCAGTTTATGGGGGACATTCTCCTACGAGCAGTACTTC. The encoded protein is CASSLWGTFSYEQYF.

The rearrangement joins TRBV11-2 to TRBJ2-3; perhaps D is TRBD1 or TRBD2 (5 bases each). V was pared by 2 bases and J by 0 bases, with 18 bases between. Per the germline V gene, CDR1 is SGHAT and CDR2 is FQNNGV. The CDR3 contains 18 residues. Here the CDR3 reads CASSLLASGGWSTDTQYF. In DNA, the CDR3 is TGTGCCAGCAGCTTACTCGCTTCTGGGGGATGGAGCACAGATACGCAGTATTTT.

This sequence joins TRBV18 and TRBJ2-6; D unclear. This CDR3 has 18 amino acids. The ends were cut back, 0 bases at V and 0 bases at J, with 12 bases in the middle. The V gene's germline CDR1 is KGHSH and CDR2 LQKENI. The CDR3 loop reads CASSPPARFLSGANVLTF. CDR3 sequence (DNA): TGTGCCAGCTCACCACCAGCAAGATTCCTCTCTGGGGCCAACGTCCTGACTTTC.

This clonotype was seen only a few times. The chain has TRBV7-6 and TRBJ2-3, with D unresolved. V shed 1 base and J shed 1 base, with 9 bases lying between them. Germline V gene data show CDR1 as SGHVS and CDR2 as FNYEAQ. The CDR3 is made up of 15 amino acids. The CDR3 is CASSLDRPGTDTQYF. CDR3 coding DNA: TGTGCCAGCAGCTTAGATCGTCCCGGCACAGATACGCAGTATTTT.

V gene TRBV3-1 combines with J gene TRBJ2-7; TRBD1 agrees at 9 bases. Trimming at V came to 2 bases and at J to 5 bases, leaving 7 bases not matched to a gene. In germline, CDR1 is LGHDT, CDR2 YNNKEL (reference sequence). There are 15 residues in the CDR3. The CDR3 spells CASSQTWDRAHEQYF. The CDR3 DNA reads TGTGCCAGCAGCCAAACGTGGGACAGGGCCCACGAGCAGTACTTC.

CDR3 nucleotide sequence: TGCAGTGCGCCGAGGGCAGGGGAATCAACCGAGCAGTACTTC. It codes for CSAPRAGESTEQYF. V is TRBV20-1 and J is TRBJ2-7, with D possibly matching TRBD1 (6 bases). CDR1 and CDR2 (germline): DFQATT, SNEGSKA (reference sequence). Trimming pared 6 bases from V and 6 bases from J, leaving 21 bases between. This CDR3 has 14 amino acids.

This clonotype was detected only a few times. The J gene is TRBJ2-3, the V gene TRBV10-3, with D perhaps TRBD2 (6 bases). V lost 11 bases, J lost 3 bases, and 15 bases lay in between. This CDR3 spans 13 amino acids. Germline-derived CDR1 and CDR2 are ENHRY and SYGVKD. The CDR3 DNA reads as TGTGCCCATTCAGGACGGGAGACAGATACGCAGTATTTT. Protein sequence: CAHSGRETDTQYF.

The count of this clonotype is one. The CDR3 DNA reads as TGTACCATCAGTTTATTACATCTATGGTCTGGGGCTGGGGCCAACGTCCTGACTTTC. It is translated as CTISLLHLWSGAGANVLTF. The V call is TRBV12-3 or TRBV12-4, the J call TRBJ2-6; D remains unclear. The CDR3 contains 19 residues.

The chain combines TRBV20-1 with TRBJ1-1; tentative D call: TRBD1 (5 bases). Trimming removed 7 bases from V and 1 base from J, with 13 bases in between. The germline CDR1 and CDR2 sequences are DFQATT and SNEGSKA (reference sequence). The CDR3 is 13 amino acids. The chain's CDR3 is CSVGTTANTEAFF. CDR3 coding DNA: TGCAGTGTTGGGACGACAGCGAACACTGAAGCTTTCTTT.

In this sample, this clonotype turned up a few times. This chain connects TRBV9 to TRBJ1-6; maybe TRBD1 (6 bases). Trimming left V 3 bases short and J 4 bases short, with 11 bases between. The CDR3 covers 15 residues. Per the germline V gene, CDR1 is SGDLS and CDR2 is YYNGEE. Here the CDR3 reads CASSEDSGYNSPLHF. Written as DNA, the CDR3 is TGTGCCAGCAGCGAGGACAGCGGATATAATTCACCCCTCCACTTT.

The chain has TRBV11-2 and TRBJ2-3; D not resolved. Trimming took 2 bases from V and 5 from J, leaving 5 bases between them. Germline CDR1 and CDR2: SGHAT and FQNNGV. The CDR3 is 12 amino acids. The CDR3 sequence: CASSLNEDTQYF. CDR3 nucleotides: TGTGCCAGCAGCTTAAACGAAGATACGCAGTATTTT.

To note about this clonotype: One end of the junction is discordant with germline, which a read error may explain. This chain connects TRBV12-3 or TRBV12-4 to TRBJ2-3; possibly TRBD2 for D (6 bases). The CDR3 length is 9 residues. CDR3 region: CGSGDTQYF. In nucleotides, the CDR3 is TGTGGCAGCGGGGATACGCAGTATTTT.

There are many counts of this clonotype. V and J are TRBV4-3 and TRBJ2-7; D is unresolved. Deletions cut 0 bases from V and 4 bases from J, with 10 bases between. This CDR3 is 14 amino acids long. Per the germline V gene, CDR1 is LGHNA and CDR2 is YSLEER. CDR3 amino acids: CASSQDLWGYEQYF. The CDR3 DNA is TGCGCCAGCAGCCAAGATTTATGGGGTTACGAGCAGTACTTC.

The table lists this clonotype with a few counts. This chain connects TRBV11-2 to TRBJ2-1; D not certain. Trimming shortened V by 0 bases and J by 0 bases, and 6 bases separated the two germline ends. This CDR3 is built from 15 residues. CDR1 SGHAT and CDR2 FQNNGV come from the germline V gene. The CDR3 loop is CASSLEDFSYNEQFF. CDR3 sequence (DNA): TGTGCCAGCAGCTTAGAAGATTTCTCCTACAATGAGCAGTTCTTC.

This clonotype has a handful of counts. In DNA, the CDR3 is TGTGCCAGCAAAAAAACCGGGACCAGCTCCTACGAGCAGTACTTC. Amino acids: CASKKTGTSSYEQYF. V and J are TRBV28 and TRBJ2-7, with D perhaps TRBD1 or TRBD2 (5 bases each). The V gene lost 7 bases and the J gene lost 0 bases, with 16 bases spanning the gap. Germline CDR1 is MDHEN and CDR2 is SYDVKM. This CDR3 has 15 residues.

This clonotype has a handful of counts. J is TRBJ2-7 and V is TRBV4-3; 8 nucleotides agree with TRBD2. CDR3 length equals 15 residues. Trimming removed 2 bases from V and 1 base from J; junction bases left unmatched: 4. Per the germline V gene, CDR1 is LGHNA and CDR2 is YSLEER. The CDR3 loop reads CASSQSLAGSYEQYF. In nucleotides, the CDR3 is TGCGCCAGCAGCCAAAGTCTAGCGGGTTCCTACGAGCAGTACTTC.

This clonotype was recorded many times. The chain is built from TRBV4-2 and TRBJ2-1; TRBD2 matches at 8 bases. The germline CDR1 and CDR2 sequences are LGHNA and YNFKEQ. Trimming at V came to 4 bases and at J to 8 bases, leaving 13 bases not matched to a gene. The CDR3 has 16 amino acids. The DNA of the CDR3 is TGTGCCAGCAGCCTCTCCGGGGGGGGATCCTTACATGAGCAGTTCTTC. Residues: CASSLSGGGSLHEQFF.

This rearrangement joins TRBV19 to TRBJ1-6; D perhaps matches TRBD1 (5 bases). V lost 8 bases, J lost 8 bases, and 16 bases lay in between. The CDR3 length is 14 residues. Germline loops: CDR1 LNHDA, CDR2 SQIVND (reference sequence). The CDR3 spells CASSYGTADSPLHF. DNA for the CDR3: TGTGCCAGTTCCTACGGGACTGCGGATTCACCCCTCCACTTT.